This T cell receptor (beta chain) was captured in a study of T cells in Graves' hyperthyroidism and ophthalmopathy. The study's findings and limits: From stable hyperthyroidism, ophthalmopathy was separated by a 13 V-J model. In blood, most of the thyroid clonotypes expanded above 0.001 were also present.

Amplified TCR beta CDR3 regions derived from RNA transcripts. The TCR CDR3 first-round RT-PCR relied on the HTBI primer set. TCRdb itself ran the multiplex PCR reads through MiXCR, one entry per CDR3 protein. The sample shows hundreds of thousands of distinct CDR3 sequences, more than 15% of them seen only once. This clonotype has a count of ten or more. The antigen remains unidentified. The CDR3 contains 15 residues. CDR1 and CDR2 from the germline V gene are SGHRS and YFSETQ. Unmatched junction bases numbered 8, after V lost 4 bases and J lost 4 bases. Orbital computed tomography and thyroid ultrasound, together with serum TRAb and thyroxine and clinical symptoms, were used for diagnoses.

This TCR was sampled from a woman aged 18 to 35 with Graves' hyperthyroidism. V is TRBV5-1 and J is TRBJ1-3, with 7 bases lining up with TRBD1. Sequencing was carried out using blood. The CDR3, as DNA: TGCGCCAGCAGCCCCGTGAGAGGGGGCGGAAACACCATATATTTT. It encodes CASSPVRGGGNTIYF.